These 28 T cell receptor beta chains came from one sample sequenced in a study of T cells in Graves' hyperthyroidism and ophthalmopathy. Amplification yielded TCR beta CDR3 regions, with RNA transcripts as the source. HTBI primers were used for first-round RT-PCR of the TCR CDR3. Using its own MiXCR run on the multiplex PCR reads, TCRdb lists one record per CDR3 protein. Of 550,000 to 800,000 distinct CDR3 sequences in the sample, roughly 17% were seen once. Material for sequencing was blood. These receptors were taken from a man aged 50 to 59 with Graves' hyperthyroidism.

This clonotype was observed a handful of times. The V gene is TRBV4-2, the J gene TRBJ2-1, with D unresolved. Trimming removed 2 bases at V and 0 bases at J, with 14 bases between. The CDR3 covers 17 residues. Germline CDR1 reads LGHNA; CDR2 reads YNFKEQ. CDR3 DNA: TGTGCCAGCAGCCAATCCGGGTCTCAAAGCTCCTACAATGAGCAGTTCTTC. Its protein is CASSQSGSQSSYNEQFF.

This clonotype was seen more than once but under ten times. The J gene is TRBJ2-3, the V gene TRBV19; TRBD2 agrees at 8 bases. This CDR3 is built from 16 residues. J gave up 2 bases and V 3 bases, and 7 bases lay outside the gene matches. CDR1 and CDR2 (germline): LNHDA, SQIVND (reference sequence). CDR3 in DNA: TGTGCCAGTAGTATGTTAAACGGGAGGGACACAGATACGCAGTATTTT. Protein sequence: CASSMLNGRDTDTQYF.

Comments on this clonotype: A read error may produce the germline difference seen at one junction end. The gene calls are TRBV7-9 and TRBJ2-7; no clear D gene. From germline, CDR1 is SEHNR and CDR2 FQNEAQ (reference sequence). The CDR3 runs 14 residues. CDR3 region: CASSLAAESYEQYF. Written as DNA, the CDR3 is TGCGCCAGCAGCTTAGCCGCAGAATCCTACGAGCAGTACTTC.

The V gene is TRBV9, the J gene TRBJ2-5; D might be TRBD2 (7 bases). CDR1 is SGDLS, CDR2 YYNGEE, per germline. The CDR3 contains 14 residues. V shed 4 bases and J shed 13 bases, with 23 bases lying between them. CDR3 nucleotide sequence: TGTGCCAGCAGCATAGAGGGGGGGGAGGGGCCCCCGTACTTC. It encodes CASSIEGGEGPPYF.

This clonotype was picked up a small number of times. This sequence joins TRBV28 and TRBJ2-1; 11 positions match TRBD2. Trimming removed 3 bases from V and 5 bases from J; junction bases left unmatched: 6. The CDR3 covers 16 residues. Per germline, CDR1 MDHEN and CDR2 SYDVKM. The CDR3 DNA reads TGTGCCAGCAGTTTGCGTTCGGGACTAGCGGACAATGAGCAGTTCTTC. Translation gives CASSLRSGLADNEQFF.

The chain carries TRBV29-1 and TRBJ2-5; 7 bases line up with TRBD2. Trimming removed 7 bases from V and 4 bases from J; junction bases left unmatched: 18. Germline V gene lookup returns CDR1 SQVTM and CDR2 ANQGSEA. This CDR3 spans 16 amino acids. CDR3 loop: CSAVPYRRWGGETQYF. CDR3 DNA sequence: TGCAGCGCGGTCCCTTACAGGCGGTGGGGGGGAGAGACCCAGTACTTC.

This clonotype was seen at least ten times. This chain uses TRBV29-1 with TRBJ1-1, with TRBD1 matching over 11 bases. Germline V gene lookup returns CDR1 SQVTM and CDR2 ANQGSEA. CDR3 size: 14 residues. V lost 8 bases to trimming and J lost 0 bases; unmatched junction nucleotides: 5. The CDR3 loop is CSLDRGLMNTEAFF. DNA of the CDR3: TGCAGCCTGGACAGGGGGCTTATGAACACTGAAGCTTTCTTT.

This clonotype was seen only once. The chain recombines TRBV5-4 with TRBJ1-1; D not resolved. Trimming cost V 0 bases and J 4 bases, with 16 bases left between them. The germline V gene has CDR1 SGHNT and CDR2 YYREEE (reference sequence). The CDR3 is made up of 16 amino acids. CDR3 loop: CASSLAHSRIGTEAFF. CDR3 in DNA: TGTGCCAGCAGCTTGGCACACTCGAGGATAGGCACTGAAGCTTTCTTT. The entire variable domain, with the rest obtained from reference TRBV5-4 and TRBJ1-1, is as follows: ETGVTQSPTHLIKTRGQQVTLRCSSQSGHNTVSWYQQALGQGPQFIFQYYREEENGRGNFPPRFSGLQFPNYSSELNVNALELDDSALYLCASSLAHSRIGTEAFFGQGTRLTVV.

This clonotype showed up many times. The J gene is TRBJ2-7, the V gene TRBV5-6; the match to TRBD1 covers 11 bases. This CDR3 region has 15 residues. The germline CDR1 and CDR2 sequences are SGHDT and YYEEEE. J gave up 4 bases and V 4 bases, and 7 bases lay outside the gene matches. CDR3: CASSGQGAGGYEQYF. The CDR3 DNA reads TGTGCCAGCAGCGGACAGGGGGCTGGTGGGTACGAGCAGTACTTC.

V is TRBV4-1 and J is TRBJ1-6; 10 bases agree with TRBD1. Per germline, CDR1 MGHRA and CDR2 YSYEKL. The CDR3 has 16 residues. Trimming cost V 2 bases and J 10 bases; bases outside gene matches: 8. The CDR3 loop reads CASSQSSGTGVSPLHF. CDR3 sequence (DNA): TGCGCCAGCAGCCAATCTTCCGGGACAGGGGTGTCACCCCTCCACTTT.

For this clonotype: This may be a read error, as it is one base from a much larger clone. The rearrangement links TRBV20-1 to TRBJ2-1; maybe TRBD1 (6 bases). This CDR3 comprises 16 residues. Germline CDR1 DFQATT, CDR2 SNEGSKA (reference sequence). In DNA, the CDR3 is TGCAGTGCTGGAGATTTTACAGGGCGCCCCTACAATGAGCAGTTCTTC. Translating gives CSAGDFTGRPYNEQFF.

The chain uses TRBV29-1 and TRBJ1-4, with 9 bases matching TRBD1. Trimming took 6 bases from V and 8 from J; bases not matched to a gene: 10. The germline V gene encodes CDR1 SQVTM and CDR2 ANQGSEA. This CDR3 comprises 14 residues. CDR3 nucleotides: TGCAGCGTCTCCGGGACAGGGCTTCGGGAAAAACTGTTTTTT. Translated, it gives CSVSGTGLREKLFF.

The rearrangement links TRBV28 to TRBJ2-7; unclear D gene. The CDR3 runs to 13 residues. The V gene lost 3 bases and the J gene lost 2 bases, with 8 bases spanning the gap. Germline loops: CDR1 MDHEN, CDR2 SYDVKM. CDR3 loop: CASSFMRTYEQYF. CDR3 sequence (DNA): TGTGCCAGCAGTTTTATGAGAACCTACGAGCAGTACTTC. Filled out from reference TRBV28 and TRBJ2-7, the complete variable domain reads DVKVTQSSRYLVKRTGEKVFLECVQDMDHENMFWYRQDPGLGLRLIYFSYDVKMKEKGDIPEGYSVSREKKERFSLILESASTNQTSMYLCASSFMRTYEQYFGPGTRLTVT.

This clonotype was seen at least ten times. This rearrangement joins TRBV7-9 to TRBJ2-7; D perhaps matches TRBD2 (7 bases). The germline V gene encodes CDR1 SEHNR and CDR2 FQNEAQ (reference sequence). Between the trimmed V and J ends, which lost 4 bases and 4 bases, there was a span of 17 bases. The CDR3 consists of 15 residues. The DNA of the CDR3 is TGTGCCAGCAGCTCCGGGAGGCAGGGGAAGTACGAGCAGTACTTC. Translation gives CASSSGRQGKYEQYF.

This clonotype was seen a few times. The genes are TRBV7-3 and TRBJ2-1; maybe TRBD2 (6 bases). CDR3 length: 15 amino acids. Trimming pared 0 bases from V and 1 base from J, leaving 7 bases between. Germline lookup yields CDR1 SGHTA and CDR2 FQGTGA. CDR3: CASSLTRESYNEQFF. DNA for the CDR3: TGTGCCAGCAGCTTAACGCGGGAATCCTACAATGAGCAGTTCTTC.

This chain links TRBV28 with TRBJ1-2; D might be TRBD1 (6 bases). The germline gives CDR1 MDHEN, CDR2 SYDVKM. The germline V and J ends were trimmed by 4 bases and 8 bases, with 20 bases remaining between them. This CDR3 comprises 15 residues. CDR3 protein: CASSSDGGASRGYTF. CDR3 nucleotides: TGTGCCAGCAGTTCGGACGGGGGGGCGTCAAGAGGCTACACCTTC.

V is TRBV7-9 and J is TRBJ2-2; 10 bases agree with TRBD1. CDR1 and CDR2 from the germline V gene are SEHNR and FQNEAQ (reference sequence). The CDR3 contains 15 residues. After removal of 8 bases from V and 0 bases from J, the junction contained 3 bases not matched to a gene. CDR3 DNA sequence: TGTGCCAGCTTTGGACAGGGGGCGAACACCGGGGAGCTGTTTTTT. Translating it yields CASFGQGANTGELFF. Full variable domain (rest looked up from reference TRBV7-9 and TRBJ2-2): DTGVSQNPRHKITKRGQNVTFRCDPISEHNRLYWYRQTLGQGPEFLTYFQNEAQLEKSRLLSDRFSAERPKGSFSTLEIQRTEQGDSAMYLCASFGQGANTGELFFGEGSRLTVL.

This clonotype was counted many times. The chain links TRBV10-3 to TRBJ2-5; D gene uncertain. The CDR3 contains 15 residues. Germline CDR1 reads ENHRY; CDR2 reads SYGVKD. The ends were cut back, 0 bases at V and 5 bases at J, with 13 bases in the middle. This chain's CDR3 is CAISESYQQGETQYF. The CDR3 DNA sequence: TGTGCCATCAGTGAGTCGTACCAGCAAGGGGAGACCCAGTACTTC.

This clonotype was seen ten or more times. The chain combines TRBV27 with TRBJ2-1; TRBD1 matches at 12 bases. This CDR3 region has 15 residues. Germline loops: CDR1 MNHEY, CDR2 SMNVEV (reference sequence). The ends lost 6 bases at V and 7 bases at J; junction bases unmatched: 7. DNA for the CDR3: TGTGCCAGCAGCCAGCGGGACAGGGGGCATAATGAGCAGTTCTTC. This translates into CASSQRDRGHNEQFF.

V gene TRBV7-2 combines with J gene TRBJ1-5; 9 bases are shared with TRBD1. Germline loops: CDR1 SGHTA, CDR2 FQGNSA. With 4 bases clipped from V and 5 bases from J, the junction kept 3 bases outside the gene matches. The CDR3 spans 14 residues. CDR3 region: CASSSTGGYQPQHF. In DNA, the CDR3 is TGTGCCAGCAGCTCAACAGGGGGCTATCAGCCCCAGCATTTT.

The chain carries TRBV27 and TRBJ2-7; D may be TRBD2 (5 bases). Trimming left V 7 bases short and J 8 bases short, with 18 bases between. Germline CDR1 MNHEY, CDR2 SMNVEV (reference sequence). The CDR3 is 13 residues long. The CDR3 DNA reads TGTGCCAGCATCAATCGAGTGACTATGCAGCAGTACTTC. Translating gives CASINRVTMQQYF.

This clonotype was found a few times. This chain links TRBV9 with TRBJ2-7; the D gene is possibly TRBD2 (6 bases). CDR1 and CDR2 (germline): SGDLS, YYNGEE. The CDR3 is 16 residues long. V gave up 0 bases and J gave up 0 bases, with 13 bases separating them. Here the CDR3 DNA reads TGTGCCAGCAGCGTAGATAGCGGCCTTTTCTCCTACGAGCAGTACTTC. This gives the protein CASSVDSGLFSYEQYF.

The CDR3 here is CASSQDPLQGANEKLFF. The CDR3 DNA is TGTGCCAGCAGCCAAGATCCCCTACAGGGGGCGAATGAAAAACTGTTTTTT. The chain employs TRBV4-2 and TRBJ1-4, with 9 bases that match TRBD1. The CDR3 covers 17 residues. The germline gives CDR1 LGHNA, CDR2 YNFKEQ. J gave up 5 bases and V 0 bases, and 7 bases lay outside the gene matches.

The table lists this clonotype with many counts. The chain combines TRBV28 with TRBJ2-1; 9 nucleotides match TRBD2. The CDR3 loop spans 14 amino acids. The V gene end was trimmed by 9 bases and the J gene end by 4 bases; junction bases not matched to a gene: 7. Germline V gives CDR1 MDHEN, CDR2 SYDVKM. CDR3 region: CASTLAGNYNEQFF. The CDR3 DNA reads as TGTGCCAGTACCCTAGCGGGAAATTACAATGAGCAGTTCTTC.

This clonotype was observed a few times. The rearrangement uses TRBV18 and TRBJ2-7, with D perhaps matching TRBD1 (6 bases). Trimming removed 2 bases at V and 1 base at J, with 15 bases between. The CDR3 contains 16 residues. Germline V gene sequence: CDR1 KGHSH, CDR2 LQKENI. The CDR3 nucleotides read TGTGCCAGCTCACCAAAGGGGACCAGGGGTTCCTACGAGCAGTACTTC. It specifies CASSPKGTRGSYEQYF.

The V call is TRBV20-1, the J call TRBJ2-7, with TRBD2 matching over 14 bases. V gave up 0 bases and J gave up 6 bases; unmatched junction bases: 13. Germline values: CDR1 DFQATT, CDR2 SNEGSKA (reference sequence). There are 18 residues in the CDR3. The CDR3, as DNA: TGCAGTGCTAGAGATCGGGCACAGACTAGCGGGAGGGTTTCCGAGCAGTACTTC. Translated: CSARDRAQTSGRVSEQYF.

This clonotype was observed at least ten times. V usage is TRBV5-6 and J usage is TRBJ1-2; TRBD1 might be the D (6 bases). Germline V gives CDR1 SGHDT, CDR2 YYEEEE. V lost 0 bases, J lost 8 bases, and 11 bases lay in between. This CDR3 has 13 residues. In nucleotides, the CDR3 is TGTGCCAGCAGCTTGGAACAGGGCAAGGGCTACACCTTC. Amino acids: CASSLEQGKGYTF.

This clonotype was seen only a few times. This chain joins TRBV5-4 and TRBJ1-5; maybe TRBD1 (6 bases). This CDR3 comprises 19 residues. Trimming pared 5 bases from V and 1 base from J, leaving 25 bases between. Germline V gives CDR1 SGHNT, CDR2 YYREEE (reference sequence). The DNA of the CDR3 is TGTGCCAGCAGTCCGAGGGATTACACAGGGTCCGGGAGCAATCAGCCCCAGCATTTT. Protein sequence: CASSPRDYTGSGSNQPQHF.